This paragraph reports one TCR beta chain. This specimen belongs to a study of cytomegalovirus exposure and HLA in healthy donors. The germline V gene has CDR1 SNHLY and CDR2 FYNNEI. The CDR3 covers 11 residues. V lost 4 bases and J 4 bases, leaving 4 bases between the germline ends. The PCR contained 60 Vbeta and 13 Jbeta primers. Profiling relied on immunoSEQ multiplex PCR, and the TCRdb table lists in-frame clones only, not all of them. Here the sample spans about 110,000 clones, roughly 80% being singletons. Sequenced sample: PBMCs. The chain recombines TRBV2 with TRBJ2-5; the D is unclear. The receptor was derived from a female donor in good health and CMV-seropositive. In nucleotides, the CDR3 is TGTGCCAGCAGTGTGGCAGAGACCCAGTACTTC. Amino acids: CASSVAETQYF.